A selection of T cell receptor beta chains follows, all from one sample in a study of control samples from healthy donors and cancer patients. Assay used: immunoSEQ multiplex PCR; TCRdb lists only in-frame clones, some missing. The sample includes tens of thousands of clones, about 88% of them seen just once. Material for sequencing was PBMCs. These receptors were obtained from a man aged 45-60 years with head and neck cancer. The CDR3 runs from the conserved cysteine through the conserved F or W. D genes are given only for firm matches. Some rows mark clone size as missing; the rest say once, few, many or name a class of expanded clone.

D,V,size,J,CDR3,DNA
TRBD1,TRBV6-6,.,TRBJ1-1,CASTPGTANTEAFF,TGTGCCAGCACCCCCGGGACAGCGAACACTGAAGCTTTCTTT
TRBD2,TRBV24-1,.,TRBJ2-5,CATSEGTSGTGETQYF,TGTGCCACCAGTGAGGGGACTAGCGGGACGGGGGAGACCCAGTACTTC
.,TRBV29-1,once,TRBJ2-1,CSVRPDNEQFF,TGCAGCGTCCGGCCCGACAATGAGCAGTTCTTC
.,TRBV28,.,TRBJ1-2,CASSGYRVVYGYTF,TGTGCCAGCAGCGGGTACAGGGTGGTCTATGGCTACACCTTC
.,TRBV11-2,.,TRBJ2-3,CASSLLTTDTQYF,TGTGCCAGCAGCCTCCTAACCACAGATACGCAGTATTTT
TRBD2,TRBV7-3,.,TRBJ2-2,CASSYSGGWNTGELFF,TGTGCCAGCAGCTATAGCGGGGGGTGGAACACCGGGGAGCTGTTTTTT
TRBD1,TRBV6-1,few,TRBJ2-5,CASSEAGTGHGAQYF,TGTGCCAGCAGTGAAGCGGGGACAGGCCATGGGGCCCAGTACTTC
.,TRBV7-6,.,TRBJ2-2,CASSLEGGSNTGELFF,TGTGCCAGCAGCTTAGAGGGAGGATCGAACACCGGGGAGCTGTTTTTT
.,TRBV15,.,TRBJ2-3,CATSRDLGTDTQYF,TGTGCCACCAGTAGGGACCTTGGCACAGATACGCAGTATTTT
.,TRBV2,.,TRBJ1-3,CASTGTLDSGNTIYF,TGTGCCAGCACCGGGACCCTTGACTCTGGAAACACCATATATTTT
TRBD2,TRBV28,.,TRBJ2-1,CASMLGGSLHEQFF,TGTGCCAGCATGTTAGGCGGGAGCCTTCATGAGCAGTTCTTC
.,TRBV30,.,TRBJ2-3,CAWIGGPTDTQYF,TGTGCCTGGATCGGGGGCCCCACAGATACGCAGTATTTT
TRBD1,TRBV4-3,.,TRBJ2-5,CASSQQTGEQETQYF,TGCGCCAGCAGCCAACAGACAGGGGAACAAGAGACCCAGTACTTC
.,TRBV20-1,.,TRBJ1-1,CSAFTQGRAFF,TGCAGTGCCTTTACACAGGGAAGGGCTTTCTTT
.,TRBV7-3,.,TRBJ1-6,CASSLTARDSPLHF,TGTGCCAGCAGCTTAACGGCGAGGGATTCACCCCTCCACTTT
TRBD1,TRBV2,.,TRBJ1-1,CASSGDRGEAFF,TGTGCCAGCAGTGGGGACAGGGGTGAAGCTTTCTTT
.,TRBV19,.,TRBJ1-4,CASRSRERDEKLFF,TGTGCCAGTAGAAGTAGGGAAAGGGATGAAAAACTGTTTTTT
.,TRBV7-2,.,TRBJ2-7,CASSLSPMRGRRGTYEQYF,TGTGCCAGCAGCTTATCACCTATGCGGGGCAGAAGGGGGACCTACGAGCAGTACTTC
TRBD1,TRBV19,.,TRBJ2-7,CASSIGDRPGSYEQYF,TGTGCCAGTAGTATAGGGGACAGGCCAGGGAGCTACGAGCAGTACTTC
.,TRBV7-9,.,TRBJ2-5,CASSLAAAETQYF,TGTGCCAGCAGCTTAGCGGCAGCGGAGACCCAGTACTTC
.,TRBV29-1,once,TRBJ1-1,CSVERFPEAFF,TGCAGCGTTGAAAGGTTTCCTGAAGCTTTCTTT
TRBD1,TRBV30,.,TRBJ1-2,CAWSVRTGEGYTF,TGTGCCTGGAGTGTAAGGACAGGGGAAGGCTACACCTTC